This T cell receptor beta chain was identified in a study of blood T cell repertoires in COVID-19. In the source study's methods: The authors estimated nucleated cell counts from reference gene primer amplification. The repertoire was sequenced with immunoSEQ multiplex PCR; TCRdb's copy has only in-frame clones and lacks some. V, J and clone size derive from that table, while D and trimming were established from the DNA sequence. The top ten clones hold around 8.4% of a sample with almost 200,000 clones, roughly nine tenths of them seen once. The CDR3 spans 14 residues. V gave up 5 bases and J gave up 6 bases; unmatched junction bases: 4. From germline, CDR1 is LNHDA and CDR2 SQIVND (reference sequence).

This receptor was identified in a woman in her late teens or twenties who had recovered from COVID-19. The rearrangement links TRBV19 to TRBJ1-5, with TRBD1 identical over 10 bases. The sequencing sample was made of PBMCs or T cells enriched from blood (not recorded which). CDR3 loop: CASSRDRGTQPQHF. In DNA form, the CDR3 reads TGTGCCAGTAGTCGGGACAGGGGAACTCAGCCCCAGCATTTT.